A selection of T cell receptor beta chains follows, all from one sample in a study of cytomegalovirus exposure and HLA in healthy donors. Using immunoSEQ multiplex PCR, the repertoire was profiled, and TCRdb retains in-frame clones only, with some absent. The sample contains 110,000 to 150,000 clones, more than 75% of which appear only once. The material sequenced was PBMCs. Every receptor here comes from a female donor in good health and CMV-seronegative. Each CDR3 is given with its conserved first and last residue. A D gene is named only where the DNA matches it firmly. Size is stated for part of the rows, as once, few or many counts, or as a class when the clone is expanded.

D: TRBD1
V: TRBV30
J: TRBJ2-7
size: .
DNA: TGTGCCTGGAGTGTCGGGGCAGGGGGCCTCTACGAGCAGTACTTC
CDR3: CAWSVGAGGLYEQYF

D: TRBD1
V: TRBV7-8
J: TRBJ1-2
size: .
DNA: TGTGCCAGCAGCACGTTTCCGGGACAGGGGTATAGGGCTAACTATGGCTACACCTTC
CDR3: CASSTFPGQGYRANYGYTF

D: .
V: TRBV7-2
J: TRBJ1-2
size: .
DNA: TGTGCCAGCAGCCAGGGCGCTTGGGGCTACACCTTC
CDR3: CASSQGAWGYTF

D: .
V: TRBV6-1
J: TRBJ1-5
size: few
DNA: TGTGCCAGCAGTTCTAGTTTTCAGCAGCCCCAGCATTTT
CDR3: CASSSSFQQPQHF

D: .
V: TRBV2
J: TRBJ2-7
size: few
DNA: TGTGCCAGCAGTGCCTCGGGTACCCCCTACGAGCAGTACTTC
CDR3: CASSASGTPYEQYF

D: .
V: TRBV30
J: TRBJ1-2
size: once
DNA: TGTGCCTGGAGTCTTCTAGGTGGCTACACCTTC
CDR3: CAWSLLGGYTF

D: TRBD1
V: TRBV27
J: TRBJ1-1
size: .
DNA: TGTGCCAGCAGTTTATCAGGGGGCAGGCGGAACACTGAAGCTTTCTTT
CDR3: CASSLSGGRRNTEAFF

D: .
V: TRBV27
J: TRBJ1-5
size: .
DNA: TGTGCCAGCAGTCCCCGGACACCGAACCAGAATCAGCCCCAGCATTTT
CDR3: CASSPRTPNQNQPQHF

D: TRBD2
V: TRBV5-4
J: TRBJ2-3
size: .
DNA: TGTGCCAGCAGCTTGGGTAGCGGGAGCACAGATACGCAGTATTTT
CDR3: CASSLGSGSTDTQYF

D: TRBD2
V: TRBV27
J: TRBJ2-1
size: .
DNA: TGTGCCAGCGGGGGTCTAGCGGGGGCCGGGGGAGAGCAGTTCTTC
CDR3: CASGGLAGAGGEQFF

D: .
V: TRBV6-6
J: TRBJ1-6
size: .
DNA: TGTGCCAGCAGTCCCATGGACAGCTCCTATAATTCACCCCTCCACTTT
CDR3: CASSPMDSSYNSPLHF